This record looks at one TCR beta chain sequence and its context. What it binds is unknown. The sample is drawn from a study of cytomegalovirus exposure and HLA in healthy donors. It was with 60 Vbeta and 13 Jbeta primers that the PCR ran. Sequencing used immunoSEQ multiplex PCR; TCRdb keeps in-frame clones, though not all of them. The sample holds about 190,000 clones, about 83% seen once. General study points: Whilst most TCR sequences proved rare, a subset of public TCRs occurred across many donors. Most likely, a cluster of highly shared sequence variants arose as a sequencing artifact. In a later analysis, fewer than 20,000 TCR beta sequences were associated with HLA alleles at 0.05 false discovery rate. Reports described diagnosis of cytomegalovirus status by the classifier as highly specific and sensitive.

Sample: PBMCs. This sequence was found in a woman aged 25-40 years in good health and CMV-seropositive.

CDR3 nucleotides: TGTGCCAGCAGCCATCCACACCGGGTCGAAAAACTGTTTTTT. This sequence encodes CASSHPHRVEKLFF. The rearrangement joins TRBV7-9 to TRBJ1-4; D uncertain. Germline assignment: CDR1 SEHNR and CDR2 FQNEAQ (reference sequence). This CDR3 is 14 amino acids long. Trimming removed 5 bases at V and 8 bases at J, with 15 bases between.